These T cell receptor beta chains were read from a single sample in a study of T cell responses to AZD1222 COVID-19 vaccine. The table came from immunoSEQ multiplex PCR; TCRdb's copy has only in-frame clones and leaves some out. The data hold 60,000 to 70,000 clones, with 85% observed a single time. Sequencing was performed on peripheral blood, taken on day 0 of AZD1222 vaccination. The receptors shown here come from an adult in good health. CDR3s include the opening cysteine and the closing phenylalanine or tryptophan. Fields, in order: CDR3 protein, CDR3 DNA, J gene, clone size, D gene, V gene. The D gene is left open where the match is weak. Some rows mark clone size as missing; the rest say once, few, many or name a class of expanded clone.

CDR3aa: CASSFCRAGGDSQPQHF
CDR3nt: TGTGCCAGCAGCTTCTGTCGGGCTGGGGGGGACAGTCAGCCCCAGCATTTT
j_gene: TRBJ1-5
abundance: once
d_gene: TRBD1
v_gene: TRBV11-3

CDR3aa: CASSTQDRINEQFF
CDR3nt: TGTGCCAGCAGCACCCAGGACAGAATCAATGAGCAGTTCTTC
j_gene: TRBJ2-1
abundance: NA
d_gene: NA
v_gene: TRBV7-8

CDR3aa: CASSPIGQGSWNTEAFF
CDR3nt: TGTGCCAGCTCACCTATCGGACAGGGTAGCTGGAACACTGAAGCTTTCTTT
j_gene: TRBJ1-1
abundance: NA
d_gene: TRBD1
v_gene: TRBV18

CDR3aa: CAWSVQGWEKLFF
CDR3nt: TGTGCCTGGAGTGTACAGGGTTGGGAAAAACTGTTTTTT
j_gene: TRBJ1-4
abundance: NA
d_gene: NA
v_gene: TRBV30

CDR3aa: CASSIQGADYGYTF
CDR3nt: TGCGCCAGCAGCATCCAGGGGGCAGACTATGGCTACACCTTC
j_gene: TRBJ1-2
abundance: once
d_gene: TRBD1
v_gene: TRBV5-1

CDR3aa: CASSLGVGETQYF
CDR3nt: TGCGCCAGCAGCTTGGGGGTTGGAGAGACCCAGTACTTC
j_gene: TRBJ2-5
abundance: NA
d_gene: NA
v_gene: TRBV5-1

CDR3aa: CASSIRTAVHFGVNEQFF
CDR3nt: TGTGCCAGTAGTATCAGGACAGCAGTACATTTTGGGGTCAATGAGCAGTTCTTC
j_gene: TRBJ2-1
abundance: NA
d_gene: NA
v_gene: TRBV19

CDR3aa: CSATDRGGSFYEQYF
CDR3nt: TGCAGTGCTACTGACAGGGGAGGTTCCTTCTACGAGCAGTACTTC
j_gene: TRBJ2-7
abundance: NA
d_gene: TRBD1
v_gene: TRBV20-1

CDR3aa: CAISDQTGGRGGYTF
CDR3nt: TGTGCCATCAGTGACCAGACAGGGGGCAGAGGCGGCTACACCTTC
j_gene: TRBJ1-2
abundance: NA
d_gene: TRBD1
v_gene: TRBV10-3

CDR3aa: CASSPGTSGKSTDTQYF
CDR3nt: TGTGCTAGCAGCCCTGGGACTAGCGGGAAGAGCACAGATACGCAGTATTTT
j_gene: TRBJ2-3
abundance: NA
d_gene: TRBD2
v_gene: TRBV7-7

CDR3aa: CASSIGDGRTYEQYF
CDR3nt: TGCGCCAGCAGCATCGGGGACGGGAGGACCTACGAGCAGTACTTC
j_gene: TRBJ2-7
abundance: NA
d_gene: TRBD2
v_gene: TRBV5-1

CDR3aa: CASSLAGNTEAFF
CDR3nt: TGTGCCAGCAGTTTAGCAGGGAACACTGAAGCTTTCTTT
j_gene: TRBJ1-1
abundance: once
d_gene: NA
v_gene: TRBV12-3/TRBV12-4

CDR3aa: CARSCLGDRSLEYGYTF
CDR3nt: TGTGCCAGAAGCTGCCTGGGGGACAGGTCGCTAGAGTATGGCTACACCTTC
j_gene: TRBJ1-2
abundance: NA
d_gene: TRBD1
v_gene: TRBV5-3

CDR3aa: CASSPGQGSYEQYF
CDR3nt: TGTGCCAGCAGCCCAGGACAGGGTTCCTACGAGCAGTACTTC
j_gene: TRBJ2-7
abundance: NA
d_gene: TRBD1
v_gene: TRBV11-3

CDR3aa: CASSQGEDRPNYGYTF
CDR3nt: TGCGCCAGCAGCCAAGGGGAGGACAGGCCTAACTATGGCTACACCTTC
j_gene: TRBJ1-2
abundance: NA
d_gene: TRBD1
v_gene: TRBV4-1

CDR3aa: CASSPGGTAHEQYF
CDR3nt: TGTGCCAGCAGCCCGGGGGGGACAGCACACGAGCAGTACTTC
j_gene: TRBJ2-7
abundance: NA
d_gene: NA
v_gene: TRBV7-2

CDR3aa: CASSLNGQGNNSPLHF
CDR3nt: TGCGCCAGCAGCTTAAACGGGCAGGGGAACAATTCACCCCTCCACTTT
j_gene: TRBJ1-6
abundance: NA
d_gene: NA
v_gene: TRBV5-1

CDR3aa: CASSVGGNSNQPQHF
CDR3nt: TGTGCCAGCAGCGTAGGGGGGAATAGCAATCAGCCCCAGCATTTT
j_gene: TRBJ1-5
abundance: NA
d_gene: NA
v_gene: TRBV9

CDR3aa: CASSRDRNNSPLHF
CDR3nt: TGTGCCAGCAGTCGGGACAGAAATAATTCACCCCTCCACTTT
j_gene: TRBJ1-6
abundance: NA
d_gene: TRBD1
v_gene: TRBV6-4

CDR3aa: CASRLYGGNQPQHF
CDR3nt: TGTGCCAGCAGATTATATGGCGGAAATCAGCCCCAGCATTTT
j_gene: TRBJ1-5
abundance: NA
d_gene: NA
v_gene: TRBV27

CDR3aa: CASSLSGQGRGYTF
CDR3nt: TGTGCCAGCAGCCTCTCGGGACAGGGTCGGGGCTACACCTTC
j_gene: TRBJ1-2
abundance: NA
d_gene: TRBD1
v_gene: TRBV11-2

CDR3aa: CASSPTAAKNIQYF
CDR3nt: TGTGCCAGCAGCCCAACGGCAGCCAAAAACATTCAGTACTTC
j_gene: TRBJ2-4
abundance: NA
d_gene: NA
v_gene: TRBV7-9

CDR3aa: CSAEIDTQYF
CDR3nt: TGCAGTGCTGAAATAGATACGCAGTATTTT
j_gene: TRBJ2-3
abundance: NA
d_gene: NA
v_gene: TRBV20-1

CDR3aa: CASSDSGGSTDTQYF
CDR3nt: TGTGCCAGCAGTGACTCGGGAGGCAGCACAGATACGCAGTATTTT
j_gene: TRBJ2-3
abundance: few
d_gene: NA
v_gene: TRBV6-4

CDR3aa: CATQRDRESEQYF
CDR3nt: TGTGCCACCCAACGGGACAGGGAAAGCGAGCAGTACTTC
j_gene: TRBJ2-7
abundance: NA
d_gene: TRBD1
v_gene: TRBV12-3/TRBV12-4

CDR3aa: CASSLVLGENEQFF
CDR3nt: TGCGCCAGCAGCTTGGTATTGGGGGAGAATGAGCAGTTCTTC
j_gene: TRBJ2-1
abundance: NA
d_gene: NA
v_gene: TRBV5-1

CDR3aa: CASSATGTRIPGELFF
CDR3nt: TGCGCCAGCAGCGCCACCGGGACTAGAATCCCCGGGGAGCTGTTTTTT
j_gene: TRBJ2-2
abundance: NA
d_gene: TRBD2
v_gene: TRBV5-1

CDR3aa: CASSIRGMNTEAFF
CDR3nt: TGTGCCAGTAGTATAAGGGGAATGAACACTGAAGCTTTCTTT
j_gene: TRBJ1-1
abundance: NA
d_gene: NA
v_gene: TRBV19

CDR3aa: CASSLDGFTYNEQFF
CDR3nt: TGTGCCAGCAGCTTAGACGGTTTCACCTACAATGAGCAGTTCTTC
j_gene: TRBJ2-1
abundance: NA
d_gene: NA
v_gene: TRBV7-6

CDR3aa: CASSLFSGLLSSSPLHF
CDR3nt: TGTGCCAGCAGTTTATTTTCGGGTCTTCTTTCCAGTTCACCCCTCCACTTT
j_gene: TRBJ1-6
abundance: NA
d_gene: NA
v_gene: TRBV27

CDR3aa: CASSYYFEALAGGRDTQYF
CDR3nt: TGCGCCAGCAGCTACTATTTCGAGGCACTAGCGGGGGGTAGGGATACGCAGTATTTT
j_gene: TRBJ2-3
abundance: NA
d_gene: TRBD2
v_gene: TRBV4-1

CDR3aa: CASSQTTSGGLLSYEQYF
CDR3nt: TGTGCCAGCAGCCAGACGACTAGCGGGGGGCTCCTCTCCTACGAGCAGTACTTC
j_gene: TRBJ2-7
abundance: NA
d_gene: TRBD2
v_gene: TRBV4-2

CDR3aa: CASSETGSAYEQYF
CDR3nt: TGTGCCAGCAGTGAAACAGGTTCGGCCTACGAGCAGTACTTC
j_gene: TRBJ2-7
abundance: once
d_gene: NA
v_gene: TRBV2

CDR3aa: CASSFSTDVGNTIYF
CDR3nt: TGTGCCAGCAGTTTCTCGACCGACGTCGGAAACACCATATATTTT
j_gene: TRBJ1-3
abundance: NA
d_gene: NA
v_gene: TRBV6-2/TRBV6-3

CDR3aa: CASSFGPTNEKLFF
CDR3nt: TGTGCCAGCAGCTTTGGTCCAACTAATGAAAAACTGTTTTTT
j_gene: TRBJ1-4
abundance: NA
d_gene: NA
v_gene: TRBV5-5

CDR3aa: CASSLQPPMGNSPLHF
CDR3nt: TGTGCCAGCAGCTTACAACCCCCGATGGGTAATTCACCCCTCCACTTT
j_gene: TRBJ1-6
abundance: NA
d_gene: NA
v_gene: TRBV7-2

CDR3aa: CASSSQWGQETQYF
CDR3nt: TGTGCCAGCAGCTCCCAATGGGGGCAAGAGACCCAGTACTTC
j_gene: TRBJ2-5
abundance: once
d_gene: NA
v_gene: TRBV7-9

CDR3aa: CASSLRPTAFRTEAFF
CDR3nt: TGTGCCAGCAGTTTACGTCCTACAGCGTTTAGGACTGAAGCTTTCTTT
j_gene: TRBJ1-1
abundance: NA
d_gene: NA
v_gene: TRBV28

CDR3aa: CASSKGRPRYEQYF
CDR3nt: TGTGCCAGCAGCAAAGGGCGACCCCGCTACGAGCAGTACTTC
j_gene: TRBJ2-7
abundance: NA
d_gene: NA
v_gene: TRBV21-1

CDR3aa: CASSPKGEGTQPQHF
CDR3nt: TGTGCCAGCAGCCCGAAAGGAGAAGGGACTCAGCCCCAGCATTTT
j_gene: TRBJ1-5
abundance: NA
d_gene: NA
v_gene: TRBV6-5

CDR3aa: CASRDQGAKYGELFF
CDR3nt: TGTGCCAGCAGAGATCAGGGGGCGAAGTACGGGGAGCTGTTTTTT
j_gene: TRBJ2-2
abundance: NA
d_gene: TRBD1
v_gene: TRBV28

CDR3aa: CASLVTVADTQYF
CDR3nt: TGTGCCAGCCTCGTCACCGTAGCAGATACGCAGTATTTT
j_gene: TRBJ2-3
abundance: NA
d_gene: NA
v_gene: TRBV11-2

CDR3aa: CASSRDRAVTGANVLTF
CDR3nt: TGTGCCAGCAGCCGTGACAGGGCGGTAACTGGGGCCAACGTCCTGACTTTC
j_gene: TRBJ2-6
abundance: NA
d_gene: TRBD1
v_gene: TRBV4-2

CDR3aa: CASSPTGTGYNQPQHF
CDR3nt: TGTGCCAGCTCACCGACCGGGACAGGGTACAATCAGCCCCAGCATTTT
j_gene: TRBJ1-5
abundance: NA
d_gene: TRBD1
v_gene: TRBV18

CDR3aa: CASSRADTQYF
CDR3nt: TGTGCCAGCAGCCGGGCAGATACGCAGTATTTT
j_gene: TRBJ2-3
abundance: NA
d_gene: NA
v_gene: TRBV5-6

CDR3aa: CASSGQGGRSYEQYF
CDR3nt: TGTGCCAGCAGCGGACAGGGCGGAAGGTCCTACGAGCAGTACTTC
j_gene: TRBJ2-7
abundance: NA
d_gene: TRBD1
v_gene: TRBV6-2/TRBV6-3

CDR3aa: CATSRGTGAYGYTF
CDR3nt: TGTGCCACCAGCAGAGGAACAGGGGCCTATGGCTACACCTTC
j_gene: TRBJ1-2
abundance: NA
d_gene: TRBD1
v_gene: TRBV15

CDR3aa: CATSMFRGLQETQYF
CDR3nt: TGTGCCACCAGCATGTTCAGGGGGCTACAAGAGACCCAGTACTTC
j_gene: TRBJ2-5
abundance: NA
d_gene: TRBD1
v_gene: TRBV15

CDR3aa: CAISGKGGPNEQFF
CDR3nt: TGTGCCATCAGTGGAAAGGGGGGCCCCAATGAGCAGTTCTTC
j_gene: TRBJ2-1
abundance: NA
d_gene: NA
v_gene: TRBV10-3

CDR3aa: CASLGGQGNSPLHF
CDR3nt: TGTGCCAGCCTGGGGGGACAGGGTAATTCACCCCTCCACTTT
j_gene: TRBJ1-6
abundance: NA
d_gene: TRBD1
v_gene: TRBV28

CDR3aa: CASSLEGGTEAFF
CDR3nt: TGTGCCAGCAGCCTGGAGGGTGGCACTGAAGCTTTCTTT
j_gene: TRBJ1-1
abundance: NA
d_gene: NA
v_gene: TRBV5-6